This TCR beta chain emerged from a study of CD8 T cells in Susac syndrome. Study results and limitations: An acknowledgment was made by the study that its TCR sequencing and HLA analysis involved relatively few individuals.

CD8+ and CD4+ T cells from blood underwent TCR beta sequencing, which was carried out in a high-throughput format. With respect to this clonotype: Its cognate antigen is unknown.

This CDR3 has 15 amino acids. Trimming pared 3 bases from V and 3 bases from J, leaving 14 bases between. Germline lookup yields CDR1 SEHNR and CDR2 FQNEAQ (reference sequence). RNA was extracted with the RNeasy kit, and a quantity of roughly 0.45 to 1 ug was reverse transcribed using random hexamers. The TCR beta CDR3 was amplified by immunoSEQ multiplex PCR across 54 Vbeta, 13 Jbeta. TCRdb called the immunoSEQ multiplex PCR reads again in MiXCR, with one record for every CDR3 protein. The sample includes over 120,000 distinct CDR3 sequences, around 94% seen only once; the top ten take approximately 0.09%.

Sequenced sample: CD4+ T cells from PBMCs. The sequence came from a human donor in good health. The chain recombines TRBV7-9 with TRBJ1-1; the D is unclear. The CDR3 bases are TGTGCCAGCAGCTTTCTCCTGCCCCAGGACACTGAAGCTTTCTTT. Its translation: CASSFLLPQDTEAFF.